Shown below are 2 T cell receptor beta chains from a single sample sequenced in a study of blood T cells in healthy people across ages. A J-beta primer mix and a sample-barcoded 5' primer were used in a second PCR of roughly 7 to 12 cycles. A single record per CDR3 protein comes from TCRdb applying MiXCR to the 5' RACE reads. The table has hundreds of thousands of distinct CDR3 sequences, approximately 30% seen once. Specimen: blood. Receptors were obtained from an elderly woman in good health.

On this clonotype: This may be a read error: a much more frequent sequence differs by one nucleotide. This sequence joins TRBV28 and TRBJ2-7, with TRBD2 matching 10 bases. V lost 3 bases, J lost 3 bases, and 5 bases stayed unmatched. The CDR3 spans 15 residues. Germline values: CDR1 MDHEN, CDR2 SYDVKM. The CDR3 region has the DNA TGTGCCAGCAGTTTGCGTACTAGCGGGGACTACGAGCAGTACTTC. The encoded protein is CASSLRTSGDYEQYF. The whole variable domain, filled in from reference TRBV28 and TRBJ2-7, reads DVKVTQSSRYLVKRTGEKVFLECVQDMDHENMFWYRQDPGLGLRLIYFSYDVKMKEKGDIPEGYSVSREKKERFSLILESASTNQTSMYLCASSLRTSGDYEQYFGPGTRLTVT.

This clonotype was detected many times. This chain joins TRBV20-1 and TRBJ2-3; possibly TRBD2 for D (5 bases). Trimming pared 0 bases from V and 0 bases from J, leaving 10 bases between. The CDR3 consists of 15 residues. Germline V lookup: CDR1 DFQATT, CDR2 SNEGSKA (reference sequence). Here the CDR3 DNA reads TGCAGTGCTAGAGATGCAAGGACTAGCACAGATACGCAGTATTTT. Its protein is CSARDARTSTDTQYF.